This record concerns one T cell receptor beta chain sequence. What antigen it recognizes has not been identified. Base qualities are not recorded, but no much larger clone differs from it by a single base. The data are from a study of blood T cells in healthy people across ages (dated by TCRdb to about 2015). About the study as a whole: In model experiments, template switching captured roughly one uniquely barcoded TCR beta cDNA molecule for every two T cells. Using deep sequencing normalized with unique cDNA molecular identifiers, the study measured how TCR beta repertoire diversity changes with age. Four age groups were formed from the donors: young (average approximately 15 years), middle-aged (roughly 38), aged (approximately 60) and long-lived (approximately 78). To avoid experimental bias, donors of different ages were randomly spread across the sequencing lanes. Using the same blood draw, the study looked at two additional independent replicas of 1 million unique cDNA reads for two donors, one aged 18 to 30 and the other aged 80 or older. Overall study outcomes, separate from this receptor: Because donor CMV infection status was unknown, age-related changes in expanded clonotypes were potentially confounded. Since profiling was done on bulk unsorted PBMCs, naive and antigen-experienced compartments could not be conclusively compared. Estimates of total diversity based on one million sequenced T cells were regarded as lower bounds and as underestimates. Compared with the aged group, more naive CD4+ T cells, fewer expanded clones and increased TCR diversity were shown by the long-lived group, suggesting age selection. Observed TCR beta diversity per million T cells fell roughly linearly with age, and a significant reduction was already apparent by age around 39. The percentage of naive T cells measured by flow cytometry correlated strongly with observed TCR beta diversity.

Its CDR3 holds 14 amino acids, cysteine through phenylalanine. The kept DNA is CDR3 alone, 42 bases in frame from the first base. The germline V gene supplies CDR1 SGHDN and CDR2 FVKESK. V lost 5 bases and J lost 5 bases, and the count of bases not matched to a germline gene is 8. Library generation was performed with 5' RACE. The sequencing machine was an Illumina HiSeq 2500. A second PCR of 7 to 11 cycles was performed with a sample-barcoded 5' primer and a J-beta primer mix. Each TCR beta cDNA molecule received a unique molecular identifier from a template-switch 5' adaptor carrying 12 random nucleotides. Each sample yielded at least 2.5 million CDR3-containing paired-end reads. First-strand cDNA was synthesized from all RNA with the Mint cDNA synthesis kit, primed by a TRBC-specific oligonucleotide. Following uracil-DNA glycosylase treatment, a first 18-cycle PCR with universal primers M1SS and BC2_uni_R was performed on all cDNA. In the source study's methods: For normalization, 1 million high-quality reads were randomly selected from each sample, with every read carrying a distinct molecular identifier. Instead of being binned into consensus sequences, reads with shared molecular identifiers were discarded. MiTCR, run with a Q25 quality threshold and the strictest error-elimination algorithm, handled CDR3 identification, clonotype clustering and error correction. Lower-bound total TCR beta diversity was estimated with a nonparametric unseen species model using Euler transformation. TCRdb redid the processing of the public reads, applying fastp at Q25 and MiXCR, and retained in-frame beta chains. When rows share a CDR3 protein, they turn into one entry using the most common DNA and genes. Clone size and V and J calls follow TCRdb, not the original study. Within this sample are 1,500,000 or so distinct CDR3 sequences, with roughly 64% of them counted one time only. 6.5% to 8.5% of the sample is taken by the ten largest.

The 39 donors, aged roughly 6 to 100 years, were systemically healthy Caucasian individuals from Russia. Each donor gave approximately 9.3 milliliters of peripheral blood, collected into EDTA-treated Vacutainer tubes. PBMCs were isolated by Ficoll-Paque density-gradient centrifugation, with at least 6 million obtained per sample. Total RNA, at least 5 micrograms per sample, was extracted from PBMCs with Trizol reagent. For every donor, flow cytometry on a PBMC aliquot measured the percentage of naive CD45RAhigh/CD27high T cells. What was sequenced was blood. The V gene is TRBV14 and the J gene is TRBJ1-2; 7 central bases correspond to TRBD1. The receptor was derived from a man between 18 and 35 years old in good health. The CDR3 is CASSVTGAPYGYTF. The sequenced DNA is TGTGCCAGCAGCGTCACAGGGGCTCCTTATGGCTACACCTTC.